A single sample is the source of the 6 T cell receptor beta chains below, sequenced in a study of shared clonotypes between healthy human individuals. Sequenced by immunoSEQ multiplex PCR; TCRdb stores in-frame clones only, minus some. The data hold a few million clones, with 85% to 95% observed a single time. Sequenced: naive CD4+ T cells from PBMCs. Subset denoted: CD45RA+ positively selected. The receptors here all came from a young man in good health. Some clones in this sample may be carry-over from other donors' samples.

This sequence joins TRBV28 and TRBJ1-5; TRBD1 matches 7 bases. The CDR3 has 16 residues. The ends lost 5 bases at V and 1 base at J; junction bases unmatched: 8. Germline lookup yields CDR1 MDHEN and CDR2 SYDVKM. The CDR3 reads CASSARQGGSNQPQHF. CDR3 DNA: TGTGCCAGCAGTGCCCGACAGGGTGGAAGCAATCAGCCCCAGCATTTT.

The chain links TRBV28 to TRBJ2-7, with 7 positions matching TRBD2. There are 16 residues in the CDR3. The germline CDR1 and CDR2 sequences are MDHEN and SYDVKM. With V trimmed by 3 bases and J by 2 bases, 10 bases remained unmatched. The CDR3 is CASSLTSPLRTYEQYF. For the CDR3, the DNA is TGTGCCAGCAGTTTGACTAGCCCACTCCGAACCTACGAGCAGTACTTC.

CDR3 DNA: TGTGCCAGCAGTTTTGTCGGACAAGAAACTGGCTACACCTTC. This translates into CASSFVGQETGYTF. V is TRBV27 and J is TRBJ1-2; a weak D match, TRBD1 (5 bases). V lost 3 bases and J 7 bases, leaving 15 bases between the germline ends. The germline gives CDR1 MNHEY, CDR2 SMNVEV (reference sequence). This CDR3 is 14 amino acids long.

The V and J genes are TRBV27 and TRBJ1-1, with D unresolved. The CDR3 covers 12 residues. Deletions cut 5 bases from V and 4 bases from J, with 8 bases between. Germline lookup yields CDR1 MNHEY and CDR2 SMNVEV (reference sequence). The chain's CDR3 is CASSRLGTEAFF. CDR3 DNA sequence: TGTGCCAGCAGTCGACTGGGCACTGAAGCTTTCTTT.

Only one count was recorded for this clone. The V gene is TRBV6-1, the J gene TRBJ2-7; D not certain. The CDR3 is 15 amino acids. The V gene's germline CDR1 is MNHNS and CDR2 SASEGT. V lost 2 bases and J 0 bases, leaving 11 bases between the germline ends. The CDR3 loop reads CASSEPGGSSYEQYF. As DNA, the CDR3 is TGTGCCAGCAGTGAACCCGGCGGAAGCTCCTACGAGCAGTACTTC.

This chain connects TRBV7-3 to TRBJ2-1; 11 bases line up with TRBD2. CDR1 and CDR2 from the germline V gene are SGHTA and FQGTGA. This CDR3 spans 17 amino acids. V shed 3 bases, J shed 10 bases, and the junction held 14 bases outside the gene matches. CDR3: CASSFPLAGGPNPEQFF. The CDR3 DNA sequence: TGTGCCAGCAGCTTCCCCCTAGCGGGAGGACCCAACCCGGAGCAGTTCTTC.